This T cell receptor beta chain was recorded in a study of T cells in pancreatic ductal adenocarcinoma. Clones were sequenced by immunoSEQ multiplex PCR, and TCRdb holds only the in-frame ones, with some missing. The sample lists more than 85,000 clones, roughly 95% seen once, with around 3.2% in the top ten. No neoadjuvant therapy was given to the selected pancreatic ductal adenocarcinoma patients before their surgery. V shed 6 bases, J shed 2 bases, and the junction held 7 bases outside the gene matches. The V gene's germline CDR1 is SGHTA and CDR2 FQGNSA. The CDR3 totals 15 residues. This clonotype originated in a human donor with pancreatic ductal adenocarcinoma. The sequenced sample was PBMCs. The V call is TRBV7-2, the J call TRBJ2-3, with 8 bases lining up with TRBD1. Written as DNA, the CDR3 is TGTGCCAGCAGAAACCGGGACAGGAACACAGATACGCAGTATTTT. Amino acid sequence: CASRNRDRNTDTQYF.